What follows is one T cell receptor beta chain and its context. No antigen is known for it. Amplification used 60 Vbeta primers and 13 Jbeta primers. Assay: immunoSEQ multiplex PCR; the TCRdb copy retains only in-frame clones and omits some. The listing records around 140,000 clones. This record comes from a study of cytomegalovirus exposure and HLA in healthy donors. Study results and limitations: Previous analysis showed most TCR beta V segments were productive about 87% or about 30% of the time. It was reportedly the case that the classifier diagnosed cytomegalovirus status with high specificity and sensitivity.

J was trimmed by 9 bases and V by 4 bases; bases with no gene match: 8. Germline loops: CDR1 SGHTA, CDR2 FQGNSA. CDR3 length: 15 amino acids. The donors gave bone marrow, and they were healthy. There were likely unrecorded immune exposures, though donors were nominally healthy when sampled. The sequencing sample was made of PBMCs. The receptor comes from a woman in her forties or fifties in good health and CMV-seronegative. The chain joins TRBV7-2 to TRBJ1-6, with TRBD1 matching over 8 bases. The CDR3 DNA is TGTGCCAGCAGCTCAGGGGGCGCCGTCCCTTCACCCCTCCACTTT. It encodes CASSSGGAVPSPLHF. The full variable domain, completed using reference TRBV7-2 and TRBJ1-6, is GAGVSQSPSNKVTEKGKDVELRCDPISGHTALYWYRQSLGQGLEFLIYFQGNSAPDKSGLPSDRFSAERTGGSVSTLTIQRTQQEDSAVYLCASSSGGAVPSPLHFGNGTRLTVT.